The 5 T cell receptor beta chains below were found in one sample sequenced in a study of blood T cell repertoires in COVID-19. The repertoire was sequenced with immunoSEQ multiplex PCR; TCRdb's copy has only in-frame clones and lacks some. The sample has about 250,000 clones, approximately 88% seen once. The sample consisted of peripheral blood. Receptor source: a man between 40 and 49 years old with acute or convalescent COVID-19.

This clone appeared a single time. The V call is TRBV6-5, the J call TRBJ2-7; the D gene is possibly TRBD1 (6 bases). Trimming took 7 bases from V and 2 from J, leaving 12 bases between them. Germline V gene data show CDR1 as MNHEY and CDR2 as SVGAGI. The CDR3 has 13 amino acids. DNA for the CDR3: TGTGCCAGCACCCCAGGGGTGCCCTACGAGCAGTACTTC. It translates to CASTPGVPYEQYF.

The V and J genes are TRBV5-1 and TRBJ1-3; no clear D. The CDR3 consists of 12 residues. Trimming shortened V by 0 bases and J by 11 bases, and 9 bases separated the two germline ends. The V gene's germline CDR1 is SGHRS and CDR2 YFSETQ. The CDR3 bases are TGCGCCAGCAGCTTGGATGGAAGCGCCATATATTTT. This translates into CASSLDGSAIYF. The whole variable domain, filled in from reference TRBV5-1 and TRBJ1-3, reads KAGVTQTPRYLIKTRGQQVTLSCSPISGHRSVSWYQQTPGQGLQFLFEYFSETQRNKGNFPGRFSGRQFSNSRSEMNVSTLELGDSALYLCASSLDGSAIYFGEGSWLTVV.

The V gene is TRBV3-1 (or the pseudogene TRBV3-2), the J gene TRBJ1-1, with D hard to call. V was clipped by 0 bases and J by 0 bases, with 11 bases between them. The CDR3 loop spans 16 amino acids. CDR1 and CDR2 from the germline V gene are LGHDT and YNNKEL (reference sequence). CDR3 amino acids: CASSQDVMQMNTEAFF. CDR3 in DNA: TGTGCCAGCAGCCAAGATGTTATGCAGATGAACACTGAAGCTTTCTTT.

V and J are TRBV30 and TRBJ2-7; possible D gene TRBD2, 5 bases. The CDR3 runs to 20 residues. The germline CDR1 and CDR2 sequences are GTSNPN and SVGIG (reference sequence). Trimming took off 3 bases at V and 2 bases at J, with 32 bases between the two ends. The CDR3 loop reads CAWSPASPASGRYTAYEQYF. CDR3 nucleotides: TGTGCCTGGAGCCCAGCCTCCCCAGCGAGCGGTCGATATACGGCCTACGAGCAGTACTTC.

V gene TRBV19 combines with J gene TRBJ2-1, with D maybe TRBD2 (6 bases). Germline CDR1 reads LNHDA; CDR2 reads SQIVND (reference sequence). Trimming pared 4 bases from V and 0 bases from J, leaving 10 bases between. This CDR3 is 15 amino acids long. CDR3 sequence: CASSKRESSYNEQFF. The CDR3 DNA reads as TGTGCCAGTAGTAAACGGGAGAGCTCCTACAATGAGCAGTTCTTC.